The 27 T cell receptor beta chains below come from one sample, sequenced in a study of T cell responses to AZD1222 COVID-19 vaccine. Clones were sequenced by immunoSEQ multiplex PCR, and TCRdb holds only the in-frame ones, with some missing. The sample records roughly 69,000 clones, 80% being singletons. The sample was peripheral blood, taken 28 days after the second AZD1222 dose. The receptors shown here come from an adult who received the AZD1222 COVID-19 vaccine.

V and J are TRBV7-9 and TRBJ1-3, with D unclear. The CDR3 has 14 residues. V was cut by 4 bases and J by 3 bases, with 10 bases left in between. Germline V lookup: CDR1 SEHNR, CDR2 FQNEAQ (reference sequence). CDR3 amino acids: CASSSQSYGNTIYF. The CDR3 nucleotides are TGTGCCAGCAGCTCTCAGTCGTATGGAAACACCATATATTTT.

V usage is TRBV28 and J usage is TRBJ2-3; D gene ambiguous. Per germline, CDR1 MDHEN and CDR2 SYDVKM. The ends were cut back, 4 bases at V and 9 bases at J, with 17 bases in the middle. The CDR3 runs 14 residues. The CDR3 loop is CASSWQVTSLTQYF. The CDR3 bases are TGTGCCAGCAGTTGGCAAGTAACTTCACTGACGCAGTATTTT.

J is TRBJ1-2 and V is TRBV5-5, with unresolved D. The CDR3 sequence is 13 residues long. The V end was cut by 0 bases, the J end by 3 bases, with 6 bases between. Germline values: CDR1 SGHKS, CDR2 YYEKEE (reference sequence). CDR3 loop: CASSLEADYGYTF. The CDR3 region has the DNA TGTGCCAGCAGCTTGGAGGCAGACTATGGCTACACCTTC.

V gene TRBV12-3 or TRBV12-4 combines with J gene TRBJ1-5, with TRBD1 matching 7 bases. The CDR3 loop spans 13 amino acids. J was trimmed by 4 bases and V by 7 bases; bases with no gene match: 4. The CDR3: CASTGTVNQPQHF. CDR3 nucleotides: TGTGCCAGCACTGGGACAGTTAATCAGCCCCAGCATTTT.

V and J are TRBV6-5 and TRBJ1-2; D may be TRBD1 (5 bases). The CDR3 is 15 residues long. V lost 0 bases and J 3 bases, leaving 11 bases between the germline ends. Germline V CDR1 and CDR2: MNHEY, SVGAGI. This CDR3 reads CASSYSIEQDYGYTF. CDR3 nucleotide sequence: TGTGCCAGCAGTTACTCGATAGAACAGGACTATGGCTACACCTTC.

The chain joins TRBV19 to TRBJ1-1, with a weak D call TRBD1 (5 bases). Per the germline V gene, CDR1 is LNHDA and CDR2 is SQIVND (reference sequence). V was pared by 3 bases and J by 6 bases, with 14 bases between. This CDR3 comprises 14 residues. CDR3 residues: CASSMVEGRSEAFF. Here the CDR3 DNA reads TGTGCCAGTAGTATGGTAGAGGGGAGGTCTGAAGCTTTCTTT.

The chain employs TRBV11-2 and TRBJ1-1; D is unresolved. The V and J ends lost 5 bases and 0 bases respectively, with 19 bases between them. This CDR3 spans 17 amino acids. The germline CDR1 and CDR2 sequences are SGHAT and FQNNGV. Written as DNA, the CDR3 is TGTGCCAGCAGCCCCTTCGGGCGAGCGGATATGAACACTGAAGCTTTCTTT. This translates into CASSPFGRADMNTEAFF.

This rearrangement joins TRBV6-2 or TRBV6-3 to TRBJ2-3; 10 bases align to TRBD1. This CDR3 is built from 17 residues. V lost 5 bases to trimming and J lost 6 bases; unmatched junction nucleotides: 14. Per germline, CDR1 MNHEY and CDR2 SVGEGT. CDR3: CASSDIVGDRGDDTQYF. The DNA for the CDR3 is TGTGCCAGCAGTGACATCGTGGGGGACAGGGGTGACGATACGCAGTATTTT.

CDR3 loop: CTSSQEIAGGQSFSDTQYF. CDR3 bases: TGCACCAGCAGCCAAGAAATAGCGGGGGGGCAATCATTTTCGGATACGCAGTATTTT. The chain combines TRBV1 with TRBJ2-3; the DNA was not used to check the table's D call, TRBD2. TRBV1 is shown as a pseudogene. There are 19 residues in the CDR3.

The CDR3 sequence is CASSLDSGDYGYTF. As DNA, the CDR3 is TGCGCCAGCAGCTTGGATTCAGGAGACTATGGCTACACCTTC. J is TRBJ1-2 and V is TRBV5-1, with unresolved D. V was clipped by 0 bases and J by 3 bases, with 9 bases between them. The germline gives CDR1 SGHRS, CDR2 YFSETQ. This CDR3 contains 14 residues.

The V and J genes are TRBV7-3 and TRBJ2-3, with 9 bases fitting TRBD2. The CDR3 loop spans 16 amino acids. Germline V gives CDR1 SGHTA, CDR2 FQGTGA. V trimming: 6 bases; J trimming: 4 bases; junction bases outside the gene matches: 11. The chain's CDR3 is CASRDNSGGDSDTQYF. The CDR3 DNA is TGTGCCAGCAGAGATAATAGCGGGGGCGATTCAGATACGCAGTATTTT.

This chain links TRBV14 with TRBJ1-3; D call uncertain. Germline CDR1 is SGHDN and CDR2 is FVKESK. The CDR3 spans 15 residues. V was pared by 0 bases and J by 0 bases, with 6 bases between. CDR3 DNA: TGTGCCAGCAGCCAAGATCCGTACTCTGGAAACACCATATATTTT. Translating it yields CASSQDPYSGNTIYF.

V and J are TRBV3-1 (or the pseudogene TRBV3-2) and TRBJ2-3; D gene ambiguous. The ends were cut back, 4 bases at V and 5 bases at J, with 13 bases in the middle. CDR1 and CDR2 from the germline V gene are LGHDT and YNNKEL (reference sequence). The CDR3 contains 14 residues. The chain's CDR3 is CASSPTRTGDTQYF. In DNA, the CDR3 is TGTGCCAGCAGCCCAACCCGGACCGGAGATACGCAGTATTTT.

V usage is TRBV9 and J usage is TRBJ2-3; D gene uncertain. The CDR3 is 14 residues long. Germline loops: CDR1 SGDLS, CDR2 YYNGEE. Trimming cost V 0 bases and J 4 bases, with 9 bases left between them. Here the CDR3 DNA reads TGTGCCAGCAGCGTAGCTGGAACCCCAGATACGCAGTATTTT. Protein sequence: CASSVAGTPDTQYF.

The chain has TRBV27 and TRBJ1-3; D gene unclear. Germline V gene sequence: CDR1 MNHEY, CDR2 SMNVEV (reference sequence). V lost 3 bases and J lost 3, with 6 bases in between. The CDR3 has 13 amino acids. CDR3 coding DNA: TGTGCCAGCAGTTTCCAGTTTGGAAACACCATATATTTT. This sequence encodes CASSFQFGNTIYF.

The rearrangement uses TRBV25-1 and TRBJ1-1; no reliable D call. In germline, CDR1 is MGHDK, CDR2 SYGVNS. Trimming removed 2 bases from V and 7 bases from J, with 11 bases in between. This CDR3 spans 13 amino acids. DNA of the CDR3: TGTGCCAGCAGTGAAAGGGAGTTTGTTGAAGCTTTCTTT. Encoded protein: CASSEREFVEAFF. Full variable domain (missing parts from reference TRBV25-1 and TRBJ1-1): EADIYQTPRYLVIGTGKKITLECSQTMGHDKMYWYQQDPGMELHLIHYSYGVNSTEKGDLSSESTVSRIRTEHFPLTLESARPSHTSQYLCASSEREFVEAFFGQGTRLTVV.

The chain recombines TRBV7-8 with TRBJ1-2; D is perhaps TRBD1 (6 bases). V was cut by 5 bases and J by 0 bases, with 19 bases left in between. From germline, CDR1 is SGHVS and CDR2 FQNEAQ. The CDR3 loop spans 17 amino acids. The CDR3 region has the DNA TGTGCCAGCAGCCTACCAGGGGCCCTATCAGCTAACTATGGCTACACCTTC. Amino acids: CASSLPGALSANYGYTF.

This clone showed up many times. The chain joins TRBV7-9 to TRBJ2-1, with 14 bases fitting TRBD2. The germline gives CDR1 SEHNR, CDR2 FQNEAQ (reference sequence). The CDR3 has 15 amino acids. V shed 4 bases, J shed 6 bases, and the junction held 2 bases outside the gene matches. CDR3 sequence: CASSSTSGGANEQFF. CDR3 coding DNA: TGTGCCAGCAGCTCGACTAGCGGGGGGGCCAATGAGCAGTTCTTC.

The chain employs TRBV19 and TRBJ2-2, with D perhaps TRBD2 (7 bases). Trimming stripped 9 bases from V and 7 bases from J, with 18 bases between. The CDR3 sequence is 14 residues long. Germline assignment: CDR1 LNHDA and CDR2 SQIVND (reference sequence). The CDR3 reads CASSPAGAGGELFF. Here the CDR3 DNA reads TGTGCCAGCAGCCCGGCGGGGGCGGGCGGGGAGCTGTTTTTT.

There are many counts of this clone. The V call is TRBV28, the J call TRBJ2-2, with a weak D call TRBD2 (5 bases). Trimming took off 10 bases at V and 0 bases at J, with 9 bases between the two ends. Per the germline V gene, CDR1 is MDHEN and CDR2 is SYDVKM. The CDR3 runs to 13 residues. The CDR3 DNA follows: TGTGCCACCTCCGGGGCGAACACCGGGGAGCTGTTTTTT. It encodes CATSGANTGELFF.

The rearrangement joins TRBV6-5 to TRBJ2-7, with 9 nucleotides matching TRBD1. There are 15 residues in the CDR3. The V and J ends lost 7 bases and 5 bases, in that order; junction bases with no gene match: 12. Germline V gene sequence: CDR1 MNHEY, CDR2 SVGAGI. The CDR3 protein is CASNNPGQGMNEQYF. In nucleotides, the CDR3 is TGTGCCAGCAATAATCCGGGACAGGGTATGAACGAGCAGTACTTC.

The CDR3 DNA reads TGTGCCAGCAGTCCGGGCCAGACCCGTCGGGAGACCCAGTACTTC. Translated, it gives CASSPGQTRRETQYF. J is TRBJ2-5 and V is TRBV27; D not resolved. The CDR3 sequence is 15 residues long. CDR1 and CDR2 from the germline V gene are MNHEY and SMNVEV (reference sequence). The V gene lost 5 bases and the J gene lost 5 bases, with 18 bases spanning the gap.

The V and J genes are TRBV7-8 and TRBJ2-7; TRBD2 agrees at 7 bases. The J segment lost 6 bases and the V segment lost 1 base, leaving 6 bases of the junction unmatched. The CDR3 runs 14 residues. Germline CDR1 is SGHVS and CDR2 is FQNEAQ. In nucleotides, the CDR3 is TGTGCCAGCAGCTTAGTTGGGGGAGGGAGCGAGCAGTACTTC. It is translated as CASSLVGGGSEQYF. Filled out from reference TRBV7-8 and TRBJ2-7, the complete variable domain reads GAGVSQSPRYKVAKRGQDVALRCDPISGHVSLFWYQQALGQGPEFLTYFQNEAQLDKSGLPSDRFFAERPEGSVSTLKIQRTQQEDSAVYLCASSLVGGGSEQYFGPGTRLTVT.

CDR3 sequence (DNA): TGTGCCAGCAGTTACGGGCGGGGACCCCTCCACTTT. Residues: CASSYGRGPLHF. The chain carries TRBV6-2 or TRBV6-3 and TRBJ1-6; D unclear. The V end was cut by 2 bases, the J end by 12 bases, with 8 bases between. This CDR3 is 12 amino acids long. Germline V gene data show CDR1 as MNHEY and CDR2 as SVGEGT.

This chain connects TRBV10-2 to TRBJ2-1; tentatively, D is TRBD2 (6 bases). CDR1 WSHSY and CDR2 SAAADI come from the germline V gene. The CDR3 covers 18 residues. Trimming removed 2 bases at V and 0 bases at J, with 17 bases between. The CDR3 spells CASSERVRGASSYNEQFF. CDR3 nucleotide sequence: TGCGCCAGCAGTGAGCGGGTCCGCGGGGCAAGCTCCTACAATGAGCAGTTCTTC.

V usage is TRBV28 and J usage is TRBJ2-1; D remains ambiguous. The V end lost 5 bases, the J end lost 13 bases, and 12 bases lay between the germline ends. This CDR3 is built from 11 residues. Germline CDR1 MDHEN, CDR2 SYDVKM. The CDR3 DNA sequence: TGTGCCAGCAGTCGAAGCACGTCCCAGTTCTTC. This sequence encodes CASSRSTSQFF.

This chain joins TRBV10-1 and TRBJ1-3; perhaps TRBD1 as D (5 bases). Germline CDR1 reads WNHNN; CDR2 reads SYGVQD (reference sequence). Trimming removed 6 bases from V and 0 bases from J, with 18 bases in between. CDR3 length: 17 residues. For the CDR3, the DNA is TGCGCCAGCAGGACAGAGATATTGGAGAGCTCTGGAAACACCATATATTTT. Translating gives CASRTEILESSGNTIYF.